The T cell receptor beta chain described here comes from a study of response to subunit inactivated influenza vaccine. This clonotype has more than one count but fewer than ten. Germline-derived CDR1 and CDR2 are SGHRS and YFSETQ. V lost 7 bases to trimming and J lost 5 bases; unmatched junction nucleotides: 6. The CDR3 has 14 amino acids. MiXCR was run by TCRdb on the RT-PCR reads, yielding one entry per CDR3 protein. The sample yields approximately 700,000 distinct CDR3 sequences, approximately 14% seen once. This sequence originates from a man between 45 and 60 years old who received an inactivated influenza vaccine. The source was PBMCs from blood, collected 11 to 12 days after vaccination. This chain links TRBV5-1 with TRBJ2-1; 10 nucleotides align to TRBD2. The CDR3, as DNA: TGCGCCAGCTCAGGGACTAGCGTCCACAATGAGCAGTTCTTC. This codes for CASSGTSVHNEQFF. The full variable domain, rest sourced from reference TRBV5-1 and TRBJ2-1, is KAGVTQTPRYLIKTRGQQVTLSCSPISGHRSVSWYQQTPGQGLQFLFEYFSETQRNKGNFPGRFSGRQFSNSRSEMNVSTLELGDSALYLCASSGTSVHNEQFFGPGTRLTVL.